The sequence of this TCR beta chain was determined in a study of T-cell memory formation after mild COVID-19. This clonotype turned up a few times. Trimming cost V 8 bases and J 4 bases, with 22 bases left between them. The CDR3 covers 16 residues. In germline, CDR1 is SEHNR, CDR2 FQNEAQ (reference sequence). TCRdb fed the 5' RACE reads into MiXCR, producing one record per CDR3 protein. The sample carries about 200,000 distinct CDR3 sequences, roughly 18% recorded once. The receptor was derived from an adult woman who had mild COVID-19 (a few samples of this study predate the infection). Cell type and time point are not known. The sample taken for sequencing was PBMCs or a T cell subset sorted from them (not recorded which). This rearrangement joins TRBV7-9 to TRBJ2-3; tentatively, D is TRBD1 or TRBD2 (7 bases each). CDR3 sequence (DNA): TGTGCCAGCCATCTCCCAGGGGGGGGCCGGTCAGATACGCAGTATTTT. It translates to CASHLPGGGRSDTQYF.